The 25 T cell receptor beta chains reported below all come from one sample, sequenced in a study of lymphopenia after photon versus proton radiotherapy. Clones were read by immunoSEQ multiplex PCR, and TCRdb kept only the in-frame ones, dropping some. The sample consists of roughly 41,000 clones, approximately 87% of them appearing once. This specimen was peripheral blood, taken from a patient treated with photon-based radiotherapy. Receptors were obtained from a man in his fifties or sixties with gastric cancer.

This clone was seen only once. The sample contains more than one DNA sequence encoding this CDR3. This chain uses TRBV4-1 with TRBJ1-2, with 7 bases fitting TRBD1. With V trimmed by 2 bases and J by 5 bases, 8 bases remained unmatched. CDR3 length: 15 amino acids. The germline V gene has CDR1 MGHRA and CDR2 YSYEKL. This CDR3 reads CASSQPRDSRYGYTF. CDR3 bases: TGCGCCAGCAGCCAACCCCGGGACAGCCGTTATGGCTACACCTTC.

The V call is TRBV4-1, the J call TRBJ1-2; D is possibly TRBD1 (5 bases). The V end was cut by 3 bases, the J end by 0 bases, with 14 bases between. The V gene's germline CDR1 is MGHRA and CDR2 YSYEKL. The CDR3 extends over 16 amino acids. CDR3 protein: CASSQWEAGTNYGYTF. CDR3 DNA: TGCGCCAGCAGCCAGTGGGAGGCAGGGACTAACTATGGCTACACCTTC.

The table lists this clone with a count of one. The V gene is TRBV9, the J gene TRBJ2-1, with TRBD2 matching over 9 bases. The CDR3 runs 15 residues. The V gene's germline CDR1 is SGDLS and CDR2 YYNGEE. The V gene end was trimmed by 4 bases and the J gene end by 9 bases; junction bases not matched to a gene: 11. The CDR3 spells CASSLIAGDGVEQFF. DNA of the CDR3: TGTGCCAGCAGCCTCATAGCGGGAGACGGGGTTGAGCAGTTCTTC.

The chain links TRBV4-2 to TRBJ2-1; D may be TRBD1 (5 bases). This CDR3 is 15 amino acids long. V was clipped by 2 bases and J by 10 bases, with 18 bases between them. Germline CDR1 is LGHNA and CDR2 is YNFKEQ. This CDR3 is CASSQTGHYGGEQFF. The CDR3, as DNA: TGTGCCAGCAGCCAAACAGGACACTATGGCGGAGAGCAGTTCTTC.

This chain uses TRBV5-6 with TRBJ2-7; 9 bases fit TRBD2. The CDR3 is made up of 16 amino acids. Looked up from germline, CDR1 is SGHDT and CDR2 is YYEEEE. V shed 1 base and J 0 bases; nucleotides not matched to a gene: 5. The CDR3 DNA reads TGTGCCAGCAGCTTGTTAAGCGGGAGGTCCTCCTACGAGCAGTACTTC. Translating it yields CASSLLSGRSSYEQYF.

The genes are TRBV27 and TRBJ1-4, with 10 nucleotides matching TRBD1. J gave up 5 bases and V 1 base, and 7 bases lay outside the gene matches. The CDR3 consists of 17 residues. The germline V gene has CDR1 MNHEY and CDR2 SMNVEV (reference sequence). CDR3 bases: TGTGCCAGCAGTTTATGGGGACAGGGGACGGGGAATGAAAAACTGTTTTTT. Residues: CASSLWGQGTGNEKLFF.

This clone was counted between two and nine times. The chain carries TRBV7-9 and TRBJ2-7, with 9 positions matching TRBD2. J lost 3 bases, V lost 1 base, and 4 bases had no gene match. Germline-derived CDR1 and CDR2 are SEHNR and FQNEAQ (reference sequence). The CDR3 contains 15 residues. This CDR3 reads CASSLVASGDYEQYF. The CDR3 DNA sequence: TGTGCCAGCAGCTTAGTGGCTAGCGGGGACTACGAGCAGTACTTC.

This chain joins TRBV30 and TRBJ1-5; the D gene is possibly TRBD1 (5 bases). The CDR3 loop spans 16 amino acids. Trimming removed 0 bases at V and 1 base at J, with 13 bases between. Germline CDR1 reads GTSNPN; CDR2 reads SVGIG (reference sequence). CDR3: CAWSVIGAISNQPQHF. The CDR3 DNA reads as TGTGCCTGGAGTGTAATAGGGGCGATCAGCAATCAGCCCCAGCATTTT.

The CDR3: CASSPLGIRDGELFF. CDR3 coding DNA: TGTGCCAGCAGCCCGCTTGGGATTCGGGACGGGGAGCTGTTTTTT. J is TRBJ2-2 and V is TRBV14, with D maybe TRBD2 (5 bases). Trimming cost V 4 bases and J 7 bases, with 16 bases left between them. CDR1 and CDR2 from the germline V gene are SGHDN and FVKESK. The CDR3 runs to 15 residues.

The CDR3, as DNA: TGCGCCAGCAGCGTTAGCGGGAGGGCCAATGAGCAGTTCTTC. Translated, it gives CASSVSGRANEQFF. This chain links TRBV5-1 with TRBJ2-1, with 11 bases identical to TRBD2. This CDR3 region has 14 residues. The V and J ends lost 4 bases and 6 bases, in that order; junction bases with no gene match: 3. Per the germline V gene, CDR1 is SGHRS and CDR2 is YFSETQ.

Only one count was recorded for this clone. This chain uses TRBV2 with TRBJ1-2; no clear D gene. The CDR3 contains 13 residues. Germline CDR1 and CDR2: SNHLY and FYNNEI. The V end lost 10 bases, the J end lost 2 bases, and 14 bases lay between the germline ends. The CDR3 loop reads CATQDRANYGYTF. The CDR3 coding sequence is TGTGCCACCCAAGACCGGGCCAACTATGGCTACACCTTC.

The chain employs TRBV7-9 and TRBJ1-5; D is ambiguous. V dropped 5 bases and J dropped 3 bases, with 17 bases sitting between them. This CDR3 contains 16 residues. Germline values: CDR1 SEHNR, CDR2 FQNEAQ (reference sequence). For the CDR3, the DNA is TGTGCCAGCAGCCCCGCGGGCAGGAGATTCAATCAGCCCCAGCATTTT. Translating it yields CASSPAGRRFNQPQHF.

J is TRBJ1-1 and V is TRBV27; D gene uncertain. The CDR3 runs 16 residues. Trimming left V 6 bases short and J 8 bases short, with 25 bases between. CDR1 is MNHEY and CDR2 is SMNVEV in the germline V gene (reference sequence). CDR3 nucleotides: TGTGCCAGCAGCCCCCAGCGGGTGAACAATAACAAGGAAGCTTTCTTT. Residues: CASSPQRVNNNKEAFF.

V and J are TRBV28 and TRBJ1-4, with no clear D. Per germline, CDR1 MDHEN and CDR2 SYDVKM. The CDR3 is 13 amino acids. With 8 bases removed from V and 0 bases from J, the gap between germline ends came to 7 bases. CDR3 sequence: CASLSATNEKLFF. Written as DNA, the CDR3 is TGTGCCAGCCTCAGTGCAACTAATGAAAAACTGTTTTTT. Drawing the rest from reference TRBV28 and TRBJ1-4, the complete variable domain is DVKVTQSSRYLVKRTGEKVFLECVQDMDHENMFWYRQDPGLGLRLIYFSYDVKMKEKGDIPEGYSVSREKKERFSLILESASTNQTSMYLCASLSATNEKLFFGSGTQLSVL.

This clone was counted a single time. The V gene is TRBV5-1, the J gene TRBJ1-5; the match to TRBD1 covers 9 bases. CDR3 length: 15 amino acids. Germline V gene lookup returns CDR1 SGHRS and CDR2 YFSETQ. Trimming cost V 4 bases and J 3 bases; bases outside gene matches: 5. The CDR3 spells CASSRTGANNQPQHF. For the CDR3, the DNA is TGCGCCAGCAGCCGGACAGGGGCCAACAATCAGCCCCAGCATTTT.

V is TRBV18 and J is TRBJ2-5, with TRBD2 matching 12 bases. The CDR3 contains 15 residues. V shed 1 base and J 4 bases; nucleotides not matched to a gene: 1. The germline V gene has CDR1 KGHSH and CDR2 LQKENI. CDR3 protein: CASSPRGLAGETQYF. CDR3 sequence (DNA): TGTGCCAGCTCACCACGGGGACTAGCGGGAGAGACCCAGTACTTC.

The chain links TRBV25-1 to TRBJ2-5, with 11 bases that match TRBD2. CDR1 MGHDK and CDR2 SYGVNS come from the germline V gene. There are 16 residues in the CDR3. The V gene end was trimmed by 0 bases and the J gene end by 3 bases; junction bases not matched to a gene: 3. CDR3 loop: CASSEYVSGREETQYF. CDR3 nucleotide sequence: TGTGCCAGCAGTGAATATGTTAGCGGGAGGGAAGAGACCCAGTACTTC. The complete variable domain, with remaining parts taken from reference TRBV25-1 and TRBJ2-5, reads EADIYQTPRYLVIGTGKKITLECSQTMGHDKMYWYQQDPGMELHLIHYSYGVNSTEKGDLSSESTVSRIRTEHFPLTLESARPSHTSQYLCASSEYVSGREETQYFGPGTRLLVL.

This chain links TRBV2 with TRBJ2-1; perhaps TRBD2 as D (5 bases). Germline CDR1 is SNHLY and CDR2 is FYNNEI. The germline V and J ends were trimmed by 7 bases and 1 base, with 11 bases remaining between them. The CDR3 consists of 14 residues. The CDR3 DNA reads TGTGCCAGCACGAGACGGACTTCCTACAATGAGCAGTTCTTC. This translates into CASTRRTSYNEQFF.

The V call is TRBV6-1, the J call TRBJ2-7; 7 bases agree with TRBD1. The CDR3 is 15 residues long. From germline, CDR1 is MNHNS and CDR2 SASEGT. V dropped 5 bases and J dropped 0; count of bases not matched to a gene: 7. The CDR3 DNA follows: TGTGCCAGCAGTACCTCAGGGGGAGACTCCTACGAGCAGTACTTC. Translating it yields CASSTSGGDSYEQYF.

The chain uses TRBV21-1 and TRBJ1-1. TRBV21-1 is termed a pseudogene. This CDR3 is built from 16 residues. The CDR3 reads CASSKEKMVMNTEAFF. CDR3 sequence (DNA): TGTGCCAGCAGCAAAGAAAAGATGGTCATGAACACTGAAGCTTTCTTT.

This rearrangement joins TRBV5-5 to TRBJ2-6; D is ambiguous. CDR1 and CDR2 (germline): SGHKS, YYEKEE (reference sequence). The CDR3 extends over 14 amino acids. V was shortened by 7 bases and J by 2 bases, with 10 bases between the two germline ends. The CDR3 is CASLSQAGANVLTF. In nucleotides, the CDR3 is TGTGCCAGCCTTTCGCAGGCTGGGGCCAACGTCCTGACTTTC.

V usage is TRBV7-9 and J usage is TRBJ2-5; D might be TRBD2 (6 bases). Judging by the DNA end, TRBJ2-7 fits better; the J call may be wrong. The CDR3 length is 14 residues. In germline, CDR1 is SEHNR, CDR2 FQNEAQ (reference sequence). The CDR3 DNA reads TGTGCCAGCAGCTCTACGGGACTTCCCTACGAGCAGTACTTC. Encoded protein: CASSSTGLPYEQYF.

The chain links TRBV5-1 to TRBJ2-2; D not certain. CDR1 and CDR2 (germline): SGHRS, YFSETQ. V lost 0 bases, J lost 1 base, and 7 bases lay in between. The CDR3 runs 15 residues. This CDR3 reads CASSLVPGNTGELFF. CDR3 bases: TGCGCCAGCAGCTTGGTTCCAGGGAACACCGGGGAGCTGTTTTTT.

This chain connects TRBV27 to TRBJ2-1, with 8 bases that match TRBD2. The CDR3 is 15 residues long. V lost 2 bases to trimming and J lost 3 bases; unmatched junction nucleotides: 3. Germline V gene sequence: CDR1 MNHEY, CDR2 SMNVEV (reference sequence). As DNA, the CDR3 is TGTGCCAGCAGTTTAGGTCTAGCGGGCTACAATGAGCAGTTCTTC. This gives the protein CASSLGLAGYNEQFF.

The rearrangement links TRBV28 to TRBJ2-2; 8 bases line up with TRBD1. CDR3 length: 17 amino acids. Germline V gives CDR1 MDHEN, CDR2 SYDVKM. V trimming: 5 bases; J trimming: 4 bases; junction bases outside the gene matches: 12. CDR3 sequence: CASSPFDRGFITGELFF. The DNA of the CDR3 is TGTGCCAGCAGTCCGTTCGACAGGGGTTTTATCACCGGGGAGCTGTTTTTT.